This record looks at one TCR beta chain sequence and its context. This record comes from a study of control samples from healthy donors and cancer patients. Produced via immunoSEQ multiplex PCR; TCRdb's table is partial and in-frame only. In the table there are some 95,000 clones, almost 90% of which are singletons. V was clipped by 7 bases and J by 4 bases; unmatched bases: 9. The V gene's germline CDR1 is SNHLY and CDR2 FYNNEI. The CDR3 runs 17 residues. This clonotype was obtained from a man aged 25-45 years in good health. The gene calls are TRBV2 and TRBJ2-2; 13 bases map to TRBD2. The specimen sequenced was blood. CDR3 amino acids: CASMSLAGGPVTGELFF. In DNA form, the CDR3 reads TGTGCCAGCATGTCACTAGCGGGAGGGCCGGTCACCGGGGAGCTGTTTTTT.